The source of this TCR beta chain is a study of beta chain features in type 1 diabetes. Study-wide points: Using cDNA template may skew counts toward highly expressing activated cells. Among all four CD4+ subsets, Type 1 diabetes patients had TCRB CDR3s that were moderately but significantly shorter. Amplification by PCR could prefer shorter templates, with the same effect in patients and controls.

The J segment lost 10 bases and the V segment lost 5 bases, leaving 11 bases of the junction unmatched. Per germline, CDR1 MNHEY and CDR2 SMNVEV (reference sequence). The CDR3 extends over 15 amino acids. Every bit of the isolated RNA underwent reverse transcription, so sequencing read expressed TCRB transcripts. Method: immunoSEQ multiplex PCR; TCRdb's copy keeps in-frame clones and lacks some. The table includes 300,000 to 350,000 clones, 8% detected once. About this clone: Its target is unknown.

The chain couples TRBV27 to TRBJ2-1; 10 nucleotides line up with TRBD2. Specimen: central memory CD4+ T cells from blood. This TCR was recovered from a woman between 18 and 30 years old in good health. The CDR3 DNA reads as TGTGCCAGCAGTCGGGGGCTAGCGGGAGTTCAGGAGCAGTTCTTC. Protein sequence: CASSRGLAGVQEQFF.